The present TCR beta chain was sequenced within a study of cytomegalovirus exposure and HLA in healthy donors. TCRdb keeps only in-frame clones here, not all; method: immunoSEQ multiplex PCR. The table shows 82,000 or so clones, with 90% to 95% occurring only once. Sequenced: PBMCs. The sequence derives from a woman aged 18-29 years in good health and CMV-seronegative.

The CDR3 sequence: CASSLGTGGGNEQFF. As DNA, the CDR3 is TGTGCCAGCAGCTTGGGCACAGGGGGCGGGAATGAGCAGTTCTTC. V gene TRBV5-4 combines with J gene TRBJ2-1; 9 bases are shared with TRBD1. The V and J ends lost 0 bases and 7 bases, in that order; junction bases with no gene match: 5. CDR3 length equals 15 residues. Germline V gene sequence: CDR1 SGHNT, CDR2 YYREEE (reference sequence). The full variable domain, with the rest looked up from reference TRBV5-4 and TRBJ2-1, is ETGVTQSPTHLIKTRGQQVTLRCSSQSGHNTVSWYQQALGQGPQFIFQYYREEENGRGNFPPRFSGLQFPNYSSELNVNALELDDSALYLCASSLGTGGGNEQFFGPGTRLTVL.